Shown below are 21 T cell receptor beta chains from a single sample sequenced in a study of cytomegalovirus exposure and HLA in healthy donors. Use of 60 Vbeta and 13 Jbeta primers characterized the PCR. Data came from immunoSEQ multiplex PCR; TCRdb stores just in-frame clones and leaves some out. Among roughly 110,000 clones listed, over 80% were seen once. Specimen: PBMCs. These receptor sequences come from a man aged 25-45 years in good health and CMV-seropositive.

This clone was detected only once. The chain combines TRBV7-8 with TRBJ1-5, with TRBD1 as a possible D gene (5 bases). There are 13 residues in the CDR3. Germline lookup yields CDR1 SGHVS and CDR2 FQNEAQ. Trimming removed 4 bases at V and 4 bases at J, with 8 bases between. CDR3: CASSYGGNQPQHF. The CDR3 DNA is TGTGCCAGCAGCTACGGGGGGAATCAGCCCCAGCATTTT.

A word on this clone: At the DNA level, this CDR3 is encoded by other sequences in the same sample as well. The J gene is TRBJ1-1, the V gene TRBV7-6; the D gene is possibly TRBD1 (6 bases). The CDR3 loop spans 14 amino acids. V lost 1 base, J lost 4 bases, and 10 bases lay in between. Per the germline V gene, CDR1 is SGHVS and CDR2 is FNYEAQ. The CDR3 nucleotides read TGTGCCAGCAGCTTAGGGGGACACGGCACTGAAGCTTTCTTT. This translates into CASSLGGHGTEAFF. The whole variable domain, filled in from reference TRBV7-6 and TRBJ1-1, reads GAGVSQSPRYKVTKRGQDVALRCDPISGHVSLYWYRQALGQGPEFLTYFNYEAQQDKSGLPNDRFSAERPEGSISTLTIQRTEQRDSAMYRCASSLGGHGTEAFFGQGTRLTVV.

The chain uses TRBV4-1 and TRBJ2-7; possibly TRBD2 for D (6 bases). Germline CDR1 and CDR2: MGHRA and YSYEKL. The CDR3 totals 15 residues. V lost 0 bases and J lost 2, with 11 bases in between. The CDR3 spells CASSQDWGDAYEQYF. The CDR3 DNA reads TGCGCCAGCAGCCAAGATTGGGGGGATGCCTACGAGCAGTACTTC.

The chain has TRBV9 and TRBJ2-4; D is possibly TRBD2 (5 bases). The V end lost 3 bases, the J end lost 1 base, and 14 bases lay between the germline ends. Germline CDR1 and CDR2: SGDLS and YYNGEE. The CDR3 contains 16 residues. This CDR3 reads CASSAQRTPAKNIQYF. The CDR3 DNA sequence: TGTGCCAGCAGCGCCCAGAGGACTCCTGCCAAAAACATTCAGTACTTC.

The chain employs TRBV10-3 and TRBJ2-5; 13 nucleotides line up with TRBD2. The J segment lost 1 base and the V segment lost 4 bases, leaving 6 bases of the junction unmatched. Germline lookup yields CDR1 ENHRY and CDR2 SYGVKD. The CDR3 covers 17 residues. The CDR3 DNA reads TGTGCCATCAGTGTTGGACTAGCGGGGGCCTCCCAAGAGACCCAGTACTTC. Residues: CAISVGLAGASQETQYF.

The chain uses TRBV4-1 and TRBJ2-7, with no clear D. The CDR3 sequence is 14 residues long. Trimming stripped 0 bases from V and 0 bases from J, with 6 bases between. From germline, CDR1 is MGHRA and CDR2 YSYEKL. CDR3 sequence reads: CASSQDPSSYEQYF. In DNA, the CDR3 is TGCGCCAGCAGCCAAGATCCTAGCTCCTACGAGCAGTACTTC.

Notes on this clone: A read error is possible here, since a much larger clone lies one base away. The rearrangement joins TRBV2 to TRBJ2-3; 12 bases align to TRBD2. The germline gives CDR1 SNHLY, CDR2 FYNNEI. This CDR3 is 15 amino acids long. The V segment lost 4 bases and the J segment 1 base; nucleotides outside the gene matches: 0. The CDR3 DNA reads TGTGCCAGCAGTGGACTAGCGGGGGGCACAGATACGCAGTATTTT. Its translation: CASSGLAGGTDTQYF.

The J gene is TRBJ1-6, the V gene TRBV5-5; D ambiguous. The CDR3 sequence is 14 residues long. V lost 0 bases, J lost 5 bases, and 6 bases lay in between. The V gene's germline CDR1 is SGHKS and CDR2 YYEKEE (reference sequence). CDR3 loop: CASSLGLHNSPLHF. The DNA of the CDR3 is TGTGCCAGCAGCTTGGGACTCCATAATTCACCCCTCCACTTT.

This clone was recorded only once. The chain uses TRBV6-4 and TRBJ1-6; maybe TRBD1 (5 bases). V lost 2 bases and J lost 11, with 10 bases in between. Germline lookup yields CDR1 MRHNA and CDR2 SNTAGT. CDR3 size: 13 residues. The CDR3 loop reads CASSDRGGAPLHF. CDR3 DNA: TGTGCCAGCAGTGACAGGGGAGGGGCACCCCTCCACTTT.

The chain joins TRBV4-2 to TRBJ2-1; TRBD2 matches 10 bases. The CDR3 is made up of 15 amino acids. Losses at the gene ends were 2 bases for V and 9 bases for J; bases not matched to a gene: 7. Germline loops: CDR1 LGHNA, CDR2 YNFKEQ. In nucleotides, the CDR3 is TGTGCCAGCAGCCAAAGCGGGGGGGCGACGGTTGAGCAGTTCTTC. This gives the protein CASSQSGGATVEQFF.

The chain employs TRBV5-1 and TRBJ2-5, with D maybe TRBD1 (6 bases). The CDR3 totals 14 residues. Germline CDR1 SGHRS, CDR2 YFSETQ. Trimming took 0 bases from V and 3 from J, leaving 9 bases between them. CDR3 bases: TGCGCCAGCAGCTTGGATGGGGGCGAAGAGACCCAGTACTTC. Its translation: CASSLDGGEETQYF.

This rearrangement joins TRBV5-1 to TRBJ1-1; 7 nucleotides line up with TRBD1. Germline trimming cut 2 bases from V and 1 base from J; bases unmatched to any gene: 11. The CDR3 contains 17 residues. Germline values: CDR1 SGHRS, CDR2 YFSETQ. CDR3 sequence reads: CASSFSTGQVTNTEAFF. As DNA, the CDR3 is TGCGCCAGCAGCTTCTCCACCGGACAGGTGACGAACACTGAAGCTTTCTTT.

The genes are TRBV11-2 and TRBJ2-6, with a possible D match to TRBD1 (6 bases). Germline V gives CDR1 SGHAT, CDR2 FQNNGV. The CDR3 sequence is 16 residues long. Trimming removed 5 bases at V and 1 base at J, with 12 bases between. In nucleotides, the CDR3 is TGTGCCAGCAGCCTCAGGGGAAAGTCTGGGGCCAACGTCCTGACTTTC. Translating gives CASSLRGKSGANVLTF.

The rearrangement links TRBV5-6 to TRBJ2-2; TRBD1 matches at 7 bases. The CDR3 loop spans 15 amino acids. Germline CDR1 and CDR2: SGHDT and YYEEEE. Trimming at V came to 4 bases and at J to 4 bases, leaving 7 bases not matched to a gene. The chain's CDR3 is CASSKLQGSTGELFF. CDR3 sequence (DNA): TGTGCCAGCAGCAAGCTACAGGGGTCCACCGGGGAGCTGTTTTTT.

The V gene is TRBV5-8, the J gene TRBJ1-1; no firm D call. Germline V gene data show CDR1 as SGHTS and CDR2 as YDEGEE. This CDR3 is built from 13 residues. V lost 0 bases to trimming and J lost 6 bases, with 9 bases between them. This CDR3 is CASSLVLGAEAFF. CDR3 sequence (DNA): TGTGCCAGCAGCTTGGTCTTGGGCGCTGAAGCTTTCTTT.

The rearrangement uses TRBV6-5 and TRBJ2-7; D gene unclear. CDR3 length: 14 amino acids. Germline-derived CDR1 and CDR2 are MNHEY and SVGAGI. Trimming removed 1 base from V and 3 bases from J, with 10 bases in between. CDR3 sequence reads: CASSYYGAHYEQYF. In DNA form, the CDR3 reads TGTGCCAGCAGTTACTACGGAGCTCACTACGAGCAGTACTTC.

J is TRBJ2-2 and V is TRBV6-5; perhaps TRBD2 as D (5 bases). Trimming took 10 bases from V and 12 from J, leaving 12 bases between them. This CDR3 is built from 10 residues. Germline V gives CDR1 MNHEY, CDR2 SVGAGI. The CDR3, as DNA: TGTGCCACGGGCGGAGGACAGCTGTTTTTT. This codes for CATGGGQLFF.

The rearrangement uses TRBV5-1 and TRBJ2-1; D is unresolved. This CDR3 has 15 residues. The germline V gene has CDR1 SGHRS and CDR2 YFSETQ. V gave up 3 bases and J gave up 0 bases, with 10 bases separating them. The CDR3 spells CASSYAWSSYNEQFF. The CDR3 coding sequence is TGCGCCAGCAGCTACGCTTGGAGCTCCTACAATGAGCAGTTCTTC.

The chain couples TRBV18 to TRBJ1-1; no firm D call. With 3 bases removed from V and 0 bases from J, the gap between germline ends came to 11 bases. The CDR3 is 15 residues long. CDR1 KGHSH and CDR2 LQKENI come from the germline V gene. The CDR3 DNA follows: TGTGCCAGCTCACCGACCGGAGCGCTGAACACTGAAGCTTTCTTT. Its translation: CASSPTGALNTEAFF.

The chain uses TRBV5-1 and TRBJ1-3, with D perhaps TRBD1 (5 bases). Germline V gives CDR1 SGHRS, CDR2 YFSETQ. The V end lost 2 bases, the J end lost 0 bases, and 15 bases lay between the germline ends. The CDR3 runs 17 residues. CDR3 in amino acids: CASSLDPGKVSGNTIYF. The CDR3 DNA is TGCGCCAGCAGCTTAGACCCAGGGAAGGTCTCTGGAAACACCATATATTTT. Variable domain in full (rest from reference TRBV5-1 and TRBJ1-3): KAGVTQTPRYLIKTRGQQVTLSCSPISGHRSVSWYQQTPGQGLQFLFEYFSETQRNKGNFPGRFSGRQFSNSRSEMNVSTLELGDSALYLCASSLDPGKVSGNTIYFGEGSWLTVV.

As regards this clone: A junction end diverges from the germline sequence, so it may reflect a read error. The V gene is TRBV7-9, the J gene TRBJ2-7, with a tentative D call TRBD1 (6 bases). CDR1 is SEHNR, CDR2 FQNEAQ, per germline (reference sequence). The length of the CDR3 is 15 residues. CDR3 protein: CSSSPPYRVGNEQYF. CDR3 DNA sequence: TGTTCCAGCAGCCCGCCCTACAGGGTAGGAAACGAGCAGTACTTC. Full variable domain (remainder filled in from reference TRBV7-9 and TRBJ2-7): DTGVSQNPRHKITKRGQNVTFRCDPISEHNRLYWYRQTLGQGPEFLTYFQNEAQLEKSRLLSDRFSAERPKGSFSTLEIQRTEQGDSAMYLCSSSPPYRVGNEQYFGPGTRLTVT.